A single T cell receptor beta chain is shown here with its context. This entry belongs to a study of cytomegalovirus exposure and HLA in healthy donors. PCR amplification relied on 60 Vbeta primers (plus 13 Jbeta primers). Libraries were prepared by immunoSEQ multiplex PCR; TCRdb keeps only in-frame clonotypes and omits some of them. The sample holds 110,000 or so clones, roughly 76% seen once. With 3 bases removed from V and 4 bases from J, the gap between germline ends came to 16 bases. Germline CDR1 SGHRS, CDR2 YFSETQ. CDR3 size: 15 residues. This sequence joins TRBV5-1 and TRBJ1-1; tentatively, D is TRBD1 (5 bases). Sample: PBMCs. The TCR comes from a middle-aged man in good health and CMV-seropositive. CDR3 residues: CASSSLPGGGTEAFF. The CDR3 nucleotides are TGCGCCAGCAGCTCCCTCCCGGGGGGGGGCACTGAAGCTTTCTTT.